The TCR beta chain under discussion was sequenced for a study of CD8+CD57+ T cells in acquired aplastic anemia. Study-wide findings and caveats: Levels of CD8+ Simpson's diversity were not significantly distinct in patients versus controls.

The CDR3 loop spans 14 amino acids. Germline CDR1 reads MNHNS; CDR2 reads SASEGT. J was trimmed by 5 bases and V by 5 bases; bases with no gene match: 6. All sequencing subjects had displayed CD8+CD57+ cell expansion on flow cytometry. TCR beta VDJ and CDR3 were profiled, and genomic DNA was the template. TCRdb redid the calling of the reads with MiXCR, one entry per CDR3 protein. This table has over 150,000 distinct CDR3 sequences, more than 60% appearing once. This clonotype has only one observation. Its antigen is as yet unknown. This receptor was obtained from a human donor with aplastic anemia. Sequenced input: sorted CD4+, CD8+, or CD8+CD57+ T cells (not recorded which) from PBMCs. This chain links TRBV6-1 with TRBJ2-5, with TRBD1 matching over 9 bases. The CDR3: CASSTGQGGETQYF. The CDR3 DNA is TGTGCCAGCAGTACGGGACAGGGAGGCGAGACCCAGTACTTC.